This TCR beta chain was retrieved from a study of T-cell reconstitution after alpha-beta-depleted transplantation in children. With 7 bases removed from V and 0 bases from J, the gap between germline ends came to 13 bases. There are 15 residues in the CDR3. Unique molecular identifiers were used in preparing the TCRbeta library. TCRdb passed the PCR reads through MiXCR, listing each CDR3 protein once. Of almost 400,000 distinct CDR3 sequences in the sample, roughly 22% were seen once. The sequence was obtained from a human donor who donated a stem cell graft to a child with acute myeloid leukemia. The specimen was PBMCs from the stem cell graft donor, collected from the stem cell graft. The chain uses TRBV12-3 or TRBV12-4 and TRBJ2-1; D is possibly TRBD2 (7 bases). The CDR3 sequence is CASTSGQISYNEQFF. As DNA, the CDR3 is TGTGCCAGCACTAGCGGACAGATCTCCTACAATGAGCAGTTCTTC.